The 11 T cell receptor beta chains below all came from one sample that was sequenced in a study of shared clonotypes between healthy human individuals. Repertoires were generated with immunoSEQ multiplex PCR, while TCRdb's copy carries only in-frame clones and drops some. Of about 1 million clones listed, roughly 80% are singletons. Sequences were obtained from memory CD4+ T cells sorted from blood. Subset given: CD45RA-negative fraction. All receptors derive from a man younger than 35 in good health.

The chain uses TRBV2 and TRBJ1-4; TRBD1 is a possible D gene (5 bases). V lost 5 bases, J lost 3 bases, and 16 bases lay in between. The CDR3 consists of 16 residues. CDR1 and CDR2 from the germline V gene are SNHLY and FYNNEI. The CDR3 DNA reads TGTGCCAGCAGTAGCCGGGACCCACGATCTAATGAAAAACTGTTTTTT. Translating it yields CASSSRDPRSNEKLFF. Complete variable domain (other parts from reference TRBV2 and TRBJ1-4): EPEVTQTPSHQVTQMGQEVILRCVPISNHLYFYWYRQILGQKVEFLVSFYNNEISEKSEIFDDQFSVERPDGSNFTLKIRSTKLEDSAMYFCASSSRDPRSNEKLFFGSGTQLSVL.

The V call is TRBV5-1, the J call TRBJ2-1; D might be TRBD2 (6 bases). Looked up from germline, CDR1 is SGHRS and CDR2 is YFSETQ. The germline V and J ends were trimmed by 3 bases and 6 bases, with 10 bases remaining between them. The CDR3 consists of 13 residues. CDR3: CASSWGLFNEQFF. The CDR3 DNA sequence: TGCGCCAGCAGCTGGGGACTCTTCAATGAGCAGTTCTTC.

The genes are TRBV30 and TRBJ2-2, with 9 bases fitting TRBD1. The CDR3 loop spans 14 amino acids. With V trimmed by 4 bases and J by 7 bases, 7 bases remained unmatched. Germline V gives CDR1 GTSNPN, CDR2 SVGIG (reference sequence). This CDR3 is CAWKQGARVGELFF. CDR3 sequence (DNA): TGTGCCTGGAAACAGGGGGCTAGAGTCGGGGAGCTGTTTTTT.

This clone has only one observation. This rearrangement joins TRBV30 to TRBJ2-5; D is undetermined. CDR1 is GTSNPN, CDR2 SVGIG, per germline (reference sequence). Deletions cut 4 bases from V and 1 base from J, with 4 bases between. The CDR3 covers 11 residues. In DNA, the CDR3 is TGTGCCTGGAAAATCCAAGAGACCCAGTACTTC. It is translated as CAWKIQETQYF.

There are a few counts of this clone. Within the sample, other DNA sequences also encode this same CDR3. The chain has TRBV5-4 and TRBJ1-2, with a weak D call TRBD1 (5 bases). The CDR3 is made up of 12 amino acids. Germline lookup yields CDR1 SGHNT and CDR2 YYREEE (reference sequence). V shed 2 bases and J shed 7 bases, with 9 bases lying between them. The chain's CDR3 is CASSLWGSGYTF. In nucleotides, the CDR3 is TGTGCCAGCAGCTTATGGGGGAGTGGCTACACCTTC.

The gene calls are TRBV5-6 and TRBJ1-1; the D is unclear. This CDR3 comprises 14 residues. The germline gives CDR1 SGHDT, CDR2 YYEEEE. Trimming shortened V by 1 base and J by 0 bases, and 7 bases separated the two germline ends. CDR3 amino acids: CASSLKHVNTEAFF. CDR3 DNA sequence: TGTGCCAGCAGCTTGAAACACGTGAACACTGAAGCTTTCTTT.

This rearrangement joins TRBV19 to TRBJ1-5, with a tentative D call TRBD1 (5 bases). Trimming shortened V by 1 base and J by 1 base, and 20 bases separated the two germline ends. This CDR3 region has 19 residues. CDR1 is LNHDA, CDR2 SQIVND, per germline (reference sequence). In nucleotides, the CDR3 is TGTGCCAGTAGTATAGGGCAGGGCAGAATATTGGGAAGCAATCAGCCCCAGCATTTT. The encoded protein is CASSIGQGRILGSNQPQHF. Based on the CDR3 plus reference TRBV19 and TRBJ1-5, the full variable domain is DGGITQSPKYLFRKEGQNVTLSCEQNLNHDAMYWYRQDPGQGLRLIYYSQIVNDFQKGDIAEGYSVSREKKESFPLTVTSAQKNPTAFYLCASSIGQGRILGSNQPQHFGDGTRLSIL.

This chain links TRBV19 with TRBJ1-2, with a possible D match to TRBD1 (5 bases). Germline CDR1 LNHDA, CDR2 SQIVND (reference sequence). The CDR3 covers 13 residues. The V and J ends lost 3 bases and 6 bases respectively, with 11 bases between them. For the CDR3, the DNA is TGTGCCAGTAGTATTTCTGGGGCCCATGGCTACACCTTC. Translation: CASSISGAHGYTF.

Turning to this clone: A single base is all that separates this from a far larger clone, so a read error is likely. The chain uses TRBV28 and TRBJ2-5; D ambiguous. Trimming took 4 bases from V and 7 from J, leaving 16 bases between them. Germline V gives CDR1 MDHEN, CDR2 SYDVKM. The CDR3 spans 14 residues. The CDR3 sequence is CASSSRSQVGTQYF. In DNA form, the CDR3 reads TGTGCCAGCAGTTCCCGGTCCCAGGTGGGGACCCAGTACTTC.

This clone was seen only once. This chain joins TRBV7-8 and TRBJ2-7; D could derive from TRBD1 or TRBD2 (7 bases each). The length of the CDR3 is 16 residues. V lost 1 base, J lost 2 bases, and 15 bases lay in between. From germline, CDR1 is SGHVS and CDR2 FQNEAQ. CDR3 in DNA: TGTGCCAGCAGCTTAGTGGCCAGGGGGGGAACCTACGAGCAGTACTTC. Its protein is CASSLVARGGTYEQYF.

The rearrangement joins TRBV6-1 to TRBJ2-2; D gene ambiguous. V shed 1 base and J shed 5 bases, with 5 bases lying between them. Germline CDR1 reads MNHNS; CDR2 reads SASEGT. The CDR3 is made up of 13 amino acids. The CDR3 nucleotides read TGTGCCAGCAGTGAAGACTTGACCGGGGAGCTGTTTTTT. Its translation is CASSEDLTGELFF.